Below are 12 T cell receptor beta chains sequenced from a single sample in a study of early T cells in non-severe SARS-CoV-2 infection. TCRdb itself ran the 5' RACE reads through MiXCR, one entry per CDR3 protein. The sample shows about 63,000 distinct CDR3 sequences, approximately 12% of them seen only once. Sequencing was carried out using whole blood. Source of these receptors: an adult who was a healthcare worker with PCR-confirmed SARS-CoV-2 infection or an uninfected control (not recorded which).

This clonotype has just a few counts. V gene TRBV19 combines with J gene TRBJ2-7; D is undetermined. CDR1 is LNHDA, CDR2 SQIVND, per germline (reference sequence). The CDR3 sequence is 13 residues long. Trimming shortened V by 5 bases and J by 0 bases, and 8 bases separated the two germline ends. CDR3 protein: CASSLGPSYEQYF. For the CDR3, the DNA is TGTGCCAGTAGTTTAGGCCCCTCCTACGAGCAGTACTTC.

About this clonotype itself: A read error may explain this, as a much larger clone is one base away. The V gene is TRBV7-9, the J gene TRBJ2-7; no clear D gene. CDR3 length: 13 amino acids. In germline, CDR1 is SEHNR, CDR2 FQNEAQ (reference sequence). Trimming stripped 6 bases from V and 5 bases from J, with 14 bases between. CDR3 sequence (DNA): TGTGCCAGCAGATTTCGTCCAGAGCACGAGCAGTACTTC. Amino acids: CASRFRPEHEQYF.

The chain couples TRBV5-1 to TRBJ2-7; TRBD2 matches 13 bases. The CDR3 is 18 residues long. V trimming: 4 bases; J trimming: 0 bases; junction bases outside the gene matches: 10. CDR1 and CDR2 (germline): SGHRS, YFSETQ. The CDR3, as DNA: TGCGCCAGCAGCGCCGGACAGGGACTAGCGGGAAGCTCCTACGAGCAGTACTTC. Its translation is CASSAGQGLAGSSYEQYF.

The chain carries TRBV5-4 and TRBJ2-2; D is ambiguous. Germline CDR1 reads SGHNT; CDR2 reads YYREEE (reference sequence). The V end lost 0 bases, the J end lost 0 bases, and 6 bases lay between the germline ends. The CDR3 loop spans 15 amino acids. This chain's CDR3 is CASSLVLANTGELFF. The CDR3 nucleotides are TGTGCCAGCAGCTTGGTATTAGCGAACACCGGGGAGCTGTTTTTT.

The rearrangement uses TRBV2 and TRBJ1-5; D is perhaps TRBD1 (5 bases). CDR1 is SNHLY and CDR2 is FYNNEI in the germline V gene. This CDR3 spans 15 amino acids. Trimming left V 6 bases short and J 5 bases short, with 17 bases between. The CDR3 sequence: CASREWQGDDQPQHF. The CDR3 region has the DNA TGTGCCAGCAGGGAGTGGCAGGGCGATGATCAGCCCCAGCATTTT.

This clonotype was observed a few times. The chain employs TRBV7-9 and TRBJ2-3, with D unresolved. This CDR3 is 13 amino acids long. Deletions cut 1 base from V and 3 bases from J, with 5 bases between. Per germline, CDR1 SEHNR and CDR2 FQNEAQ (reference sequence). The CDR3 spells CASSLVGTDTQYF. The CDR3 region has the DNA TGTGCCAGCAGCTTAGTCGGGACAGATACGCAGTATTTT.

The chain joins TRBV19 to TRBJ2-1; 13 bases align to TRBD2. The germline gives CDR1 LNHDA, CDR2 SQIVND (reference sequence). V was pared by 5 bases and J by 2 bases, with 3 bases of the junction left unmatched. There are 16 residues in the CDR3. The CDR3 region is CASSSGTSGAYNEQFF. In nucleotides, the CDR3 is TGTGCCAGTAGTTCTGGGACTAGCGGGGCCTACAATGAGCAGTTCTTC.

This chain uses TRBV9 with TRBJ2-7; D not resolved. Germline-derived CDR1 and CDR2 are SGDLS and YYNGEE. V was pared by 3 bases and J by 4 bases, with 14 bases between. The CDR3 is 14 residues long. CDR3: CASSAPNEIYEQYF. CDR3 in DNA: TGTGCCAGCAGCGCACCAAACGAGATTTACGAGCAGTACTTC.

CDR3 sequence reads: CASSRDRADEKLFF. The CDR3 nucleotides read TGTGCCAGCAGCAGAGACAGGGCTGATGAAAAACTGTTTTTT. This chain joins TRBV7-2 and TRBJ1-4; 7 positions match TRBD1. CDR1 and CDR2 (germline): SGHTA, FQGNSA. The CDR3 covers 14 residues. The trim removed 5 bases at V and 6 bases at J, leaving 6 bases unmatched.

For this clonotype: The conserved phenylalanine or tryptophan is not found at the CDR3 terminus, so this likely reflects a read error. The chain has TRBV5-1 and TRBJ2-7; the D is unclear. Trimming took 5 bases from V and 0 from J, leaving 12 bases between them. The CDR3 covers 14 residues. The germline V gene encodes CDR1 SGHRS and CDR2 YFSETQ. The CDR3 sequence is CASSSGFSSYEQYL. DNA for the CDR3: TGCGCCAGCAGTTCTGGGTTTAGCTCCTACGAGCAGTACCTC.

The chain recombines TRBV19 with TRBJ2-7; D gene unclear. Germline V gene data show CDR1 as LNHDA and CDR2 as SQIVND (reference sequence). The V gene lost 10 bases and the J gene lost 1 base, with 14 bases spanning the gap. The CDR3 is 13 amino acids. The DNA for the CDR3 is TGTGCCACCTCGCCCAGCGTTTCCTACGAGCAGTACTTC. Translated, it gives CATSPSVSYEQYF.

This clonotype was seen at least ten times. The V call is TRBV11-2, the J call TRBJ1-2, with D perhaps matching TRBD1 (5 bases). V shed 5 bases and J shed 4 bases, with 11 bases lying between them. The CDR3 length is 13 residues. The germline gives CDR1 SGHAT, CDR2 FQNNGV. CDR3 protein: CASSPSGLYGYTF. In nucleotides, the CDR3 is TGTGCCAGCAGCCCTTCAGGGCTCTATGGCTACACCTTC. The entire variable domain, with the rest obtained from reference TRBV11-2 and TRBJ1-2, is as follows: EAGVAQSPRYKIIEKRQSVAFWCNPISGHATLYWYQQILGQGPKLLIQFQNNGVVDDSQLPKDRFSAERLKGVDSTLKIQPAKLEDSAVYLCASSPSGLYGYTFGSGTRLTVV.